The 15 T cell receptor beta chains presented below share a single source sample, sequenced in a study of Tregs in tolerant kidney transplant recipients. The repertoire was sequenced with immunoSEQ multiplex PCR; TCRdb's copy has only in-frame clones and lacks some. The table includes some 68,000 clones, 80% to 85% detected once. The sample taken for sequencing was CD4+ T cells from blood. Receptor source: a human donor in good health.

Only one count was recorded for this clone. Other DNA sequences from this sample encode an identical CDR3 as well. The chain is built from TRBV18 and TRBJ2-3; no clear D gene. V lost 3 bases to trimming and J lost 2 bases, with 6 bases between them. Germline values: CDR1 KGHSH, CDR2 LQKENI. This CDR3 has 13 residues. Here the CDR3 reads CASSPSITDTQYF. The CDR3 region has the DNA TGTGCCAGCTCACCCTCCATCACAGATACGCAGTATTTT.

This chain uses TRBV2 with TRBJ1-1; tentative D call: TRBD1 (6 bases). Per the germline V gene, CDR1 is SNHLY and CDR2 is FYNNEI. The length of the CDR3 is 15 residues. V was cut by 0 bases and J by 4 bases, with 12 bases left in between. The CDR3 sequence is CASSEAGRGITEAFF. The CDR3 nucleotides are TGTGCCAGCAGTGAAGCCGGCAGGGGTATCACTGAAGCTTTCTTT.

This sequence joins TRBV5-4 and TRBJ2-7; D tentatively fits TRBD1 or TRBD2 (5 bases each). V was pared by 4 bases and J by 4 bases, with 15 bases between. Per germline, CDR1 SGHNT and CDR2 YYREEE (reference sequence). The CDR3 runs to 14 residues. As DNA, the CDR3 is TGTGCCAGCAGCGGGGGACCTGACGGGTACGAGCAGTACTTC. It codes for CASSGGPDGYEQYF.

This chain links TRBV6-6 with TRBJ1-6; D possibly corresponds to TRBD1 (5 bases). V was pared by 0 bases and J by 5 bases, with 8 bases between. CDR3 length: 15 amino acids. Per the germline V gene, CDR1 is MNHNY and CDR2 is SVGAGI (reference sequence). CDR3 sequence (DNA): TGTGCCAGCAGTTACTCGGGGGAAAATAATTCACCCCTCCACTTT. It is translated as CASSYSGENNSPLHF.

The DNA for the CDR3 is TGTGCCAGCAGTTACCCGGGCGGGAACACCGGGGAGCTGTTTTTT. Translation gives CASSYPGGNTGELFF. V and J are TRBV6-5 and TRBJ2-2; unclear D gene. The V end lost 2 bases, the J end lost 1 base, and 8 bases lay between the germline ends. Germline V gene sequence: CDR1 MNHEY, CDR2 SVGAGI. The CDR3 has 15 residues.

The V and J genes are TRBV11-2 and TRBJ1-2; maybe TRBD1 (5 bases). V dropped 5 bases and J dropped 7 bases, with 14 bases sitting between them. CDR1 is SGHAT, CDR2 FQNNGV, per germline. The CDR3 has 13 residues. CDR3 amino acids: CASSTTVVGGYTF. The CDR3 DNA sequence: TGTGCCAGCAGCACGACAGTGGTCGGTGGCTACACCTTC.

The chain has TRBV4-3 and TRBJ2-5, with 8 bases lining up with TRBD1. CDR3 length: 15 amino acids. In germline, CDR1 is LGHNA, CDR2 YSLEER. The trim removed 0 bases at V and 3 bases at J, leaving 3 bases unmatched. The chain's CDR3 is CASSQDETGEETQYF. The CDR3 DNA reads TGCGCCAGCAGCCAAGACGAGACAGGGGAAGAGACCCAGTACTTC.

This clone was detected once. The J gene is TRBJ2-5, the V gene TRBV29-1; D may be TRBD1 or TRBD2 (5 bases each). Trimming pared 5 bases from V and 2 bases from J, leaving 12 bases between. Germline assignment: CDR1 SQVTM and CDR2 ANQGSEA. The CDR3 runs to 13 residues. This CDR3 is CSVRGTLQETQYF. CDR3 DNA: TGCAGCGTTCGAGGGACGTTACAAGAGACCCAGTACTTC.

This clone occurred once. This rearrangement joins TRBV5-1 to TRBJ2-1; maybe TRBD2 (6 bases). Trimming cost V 4 bases and J 8 bases, with 19 bases left between them. The CDR3 extends over 15 amino acids. Germline V gene lookup returns CDR1 SGHRS and CDR2 YFSETQ. In DNA form, the CDR3 reads TGCGCCAGCAGCCCGGGACTCCGAGGGCAACATGAGCAGTTCTTC. Residues: CASSPGLRGQHEQFF.

The J gene is TRBJ2-6, the V gene TRBV19, with D possibly TRBD2 on 5 matching bases. In germline, CDR1 is LNHDA, CDR2 SQIVND (reference sequence). Trimming removed 6 bases from V and 0 bases from J, with 15 bases in between. The CDR3 spans 17 residues. The DNA of the CDR3 is TGTGCCAGTAGAAGAGTTTGGGGAGACTCTGGGGCCAACGTCCTGACTTTC. Protein sequence: CASRRVWGDSGANVLTF.

V and J are TRBV4-2 and TRBJ1-6; D is possibly TRBD1 (5 bases). Germline assignment: CDR1 LGHNA and CDR2 YNFKEQ. The germline V and J ends were trimmed by 3 bases and 10 bases, with 13 bases remaining between them. The CDR3 contains 14 residues. CDR3 sequence: CASSQGTGWSPLHF. The CDR3 DNA sequence: TGTGCCAGCAGCCAGGGAACAGGTTGGTCACCCCTCCACTTT.

The chain couples TRBV4-2 to TRBJ2-3; D remains ambiguous. V was shortened by 0 bases and J by 1 base, with 11 bases between the two germline ends. The length of the CDR3 is 16 residues. The germline CDR1 and CDR2 sequences are LGHNA and YNFKEQ. The CDR3 sequence is CASSQESAPRTDTQYF. Here the CDR3 DNA reads TGTGCCAGCAGCCAAGAATCGGCGCCTCGCACAGATACGCAGTATTTT.

The V call is TRBV19, the J call TRBJ2-3; D is unresolved. V lost 3 bases and J lost 4, with 2 bases in between. This CDR3 is 11 amino acids long. Germline V gene data show CDR1 as LNHDA and CDR2 as SQIVND (reference sequence). CDR3 bases: TGTGCCAGTAGTATGGCAGATACGCAGTATTTT. Encoded protein: CASSMADTQYF.

The gene calls are TRBV5-1 and TRBJ2-5, with 9 bases identical to TRBD1. The J segment lost 4 bases and the V segment lost 4 bases, leaving 8 bases of the junction unmatched. The CDR3 has 15 amino acids. CDR1 is SGHRS and CDR2 is YFSETQ in the germline V gene. CDR3 residues: CASSPTGGDGETQYF. For the CDR3, the DNA is TGCGCCAGCAGCCCAACAGGGGGCGATGGAGAGACCCAGTACTTC. The full variable domain, in which reference TRBV5-1 and TRBJ2-5 provide the parts outside the CDR3, is KAGVTQTPRYLIKTRGQQVTLSCSPISGHRSVSWYQQTPGQGLQFLFEYFSETQRNKGNFPGRFSGRQFSNSRSEMNVSTLELGDSALYLCASSPTGGDGETQYFGPGTRLLVL.

The V gene is TRBV7-2, the J gene TRBJ2-2, with D maybe TRBD1 (5 bases). Germline CDR1 SGHTA, CDR2 FQGNSA. CDR3 length equals 12 residues. The V and J ends lost 3 bases and 8 bases respectively, with 7 bases between them. The CDR3, as DNA: TGTGCCAGCAGCTTCGACAGAGGGGAGCTGTTTTTT. Encoded protein: CASSFDRGELFF.